The clone carrying this TCR beta chain was seen a few times. The antigen is not known. Donors uniformly comprised healthy Caucasians. This record comes from a study of identical twins. TCRdb ran MiXCR on the 5' RACE reads and lists one entry per CDR3 protein. Of around 650,000 distinct CDR3 sequences listed, roughly 7.1% are singletons. The study's findings and limits: Monozygotic twins shared more out-of-frame TCR alpha than recombination models predicted.

V was shortened by 3 bases and J by 3 bases, with 11 bases between the two germline ends. The CDR3 contains 14 residues. In addition, the sample was reused for a study of yellow fever vaccine responses in identical twins. From that study: Reportedly, the response of twins' T cells to the vaccine seemed partly convergent, partly personalized.

The receptor was derived from a woman between 18 and 30 years old in good health. Sequenced sample: PBMCs. The chain recombines TRBV12-3 or TRBV12-4 with TRBJ1-1; D is uncertain. The CDR3 is CASSLVRFDTEAFF. The CDR3 coding sequence is TGTGCCAGCAGTTTGGTCAGATTTGACACTGAAGCTTTCTTT.